Below, 28 T cell receptor beta chains from the same sample are listed, as sequenced in a study of T-cell memory formation after mild COVID-19. TCRdb fed the 5' RACE reads into MiXCR, producing one record per CDR3 protein. The table shows roughly 580,000 distinct CDR3 sequences, with over 15% occurring only once. Sequences were obtained from PBMCs or a T cell subset sorted from them (not recorded which). The receptors here all came from an adult woman who had mild COVID-19 (a few samples of this study predate the infection). Cell type and time point are not known.

This clonotype has only a few counts. The rearrangement uses TRBV24-1 and TRBJ2-3; no firm D call. This CDR3 region has 12 residues. Trimming removed 4 bases from V and 5 bases from J, with 6 bases in between. Germline V gives CDR1 KGHDR, CDR2 SFDVKD. CDR3 loop: CATSDPLDTQYF. Here the CDR3 DNA reads TGTGCCACCAGTGACCCACTAGATACGCAGTATTTT.

This clonotype was counted a few times. The chain carries TRBV5-1 and TRBJ1-1; no clear D gene. The V gene lost 4 bases and the J gene lost 3 bases, with 13 bases spanning the gap. The germline gives CDR1 SGHRS, CDR2 YFSETQ. The CDR3 has 14 amino acids. This CDR3 is CASSPDLGDTEAFF. The DNA for the CDR3 is TGCGCCAGCAGCCCGGACCTTGGGGACACTGAAGCTTTCTTT.

The rearrangement uses TRBV19 and TRBJ2-6; TRBD1 aligns across 7 bases. V shed 10 bases and J 4 bases; nucleotides not matched to a gene: 10. Germline V gives CDR1 LNHDA, CDR2 SQIVND (reference sequence). CDR3 length: 15 residues. In DNA, the CDR3 is TGTGCCACCTGGGACAGTACCCTCGGGGCCAACGTCCTGACTTTC. Translation gives CATWDSTLGANVLTF. Full variable domain (outside the CDR3, taken from reference TRBV19 and TRBJ2-6): DGGITQSPKYLFRKEGQNVTLSCEQNLNHDAMYWYRQDPGQGLRLIYYSQIVNDFQKGDIAEGYSVSREKKESFPLTVTSAQKNPTAFYLCATWDSTLGANVLTFGAGSRLTVL.

This clonotype came up a few times. V gene TRBV7-2 combines with J gene TRBJ2-5; perhaps TRBD2 as D (5 bases). CDR1 and CDR2 from the germline V gene are SGHTA and FQGNSA. The CDR3 is made up of 12 amino acids. The V gene lost 5 bases and the J gene lost 5 bases, with 9 bases spanning the gap. The CDR3 sequence is CASSRPGETQYF. Written as DNA, the CDR3 is TGTGCCAGCAGCCGTCCGGGGGAGACCCAGTACTTC.

The rearrangement links TRBV12-3 or TRBV12-4 to TRBJ2-1, with D possibly TRBD1 on 5 matching bases. Trimming shortened V by 7 bases and J by 0 bases, and 13 bases separated the two germline ends. CDR3 length: 15 residues. This CDR3 reads CASNKQESSYNEQFF. The CDR3 bases are TGTGCCAGCAACAAACAGGAGAGCTCCTACAATGAGCAGTTCTTC.

This clonotype has more than one count but fewer than ten. The rearrangement uses TRBV7-9 and TRBJ1-1; no firm D call. This CDR3 has 13 residues. The germline gives CDR1 SEHNR, CDR2 FQNEAQ (reference sequence). Trimming stripped 8 bases from V and 0 bases from J, with 10 bases between. CDR3 amino acids: CASEYTMNTEAFF. In nucleotides, the CDR3 is TGTGCCAGCGAATATACAATGAACACTGAAGCTTTCTTT.

This clonotype has more than one count but fewer than ten. The gene calls are TRBV29-1 and TRBJ1-1; 9 nucleotides line up with TRBD1. Germline CDR1 is SQVTM and CDR2 is ANQGSEA. V lost 4 bases, J lost 0 bases, and 3 bases stayed unmatched. The CDR3 is made up of 14 amino acids. The DNA of the CDR3 is TGCAGCGTTGTAGGACAGGGGTTGAACACTGAAGCTTTCTTT. It yields the protein CSVVGQGLNTEAFF.

The chain combines TRBV5-1 with TRBJ2-7; D perhaps matches TRBD1 (7 bases). The V end lost 0 bases, the J end lost 4 bases, and 17 bases lay between the germline ends. Germline V gene lookup returns CDR1 SGHRS and CDR2 YFSETQ. The CDR3 extends over 16 amino acids. CDR3 nucleotides: TGCGCCAGCAGCTTGGCCCAGGGGGGCCCGGATTACGAGCAGTACTTC. This sequence encodes CASSLAQGGPDYEQYF.

Many counts were recorded for this clonotype. The chain joins TRBV20-1 to TRBJ2-1; 7 bases map to TRBD1. Germline V gives CDR1 DFQATT, CDR2 SNEGSKA (reference sequence). After removal of 6 bases from V and 5 bases from J, the junction contained 13 bases not matched to a gene. The CDR3 extends over 15 amino acids. In DNA form, the CDR3 reads TGCAGTGCAACAGAGAGGGGGCGGTTGGACAATGAGCAGTTCTTC. Residues: CSATERGRLDNEQFF.

This clonotype has a handful of counts. This chain links TRBV24-1 with TRBJ2-7; possible D gene TRBD2, 6 bases. With 6 bases removed from V and 9 bases from J, the gap between germline ends came to 11 bases. Germline assignment: CDR1 KGHDR and CDR2 SFDVKD. This CDR3 is 11 amino acids long. The CDR3 sequence is CATSLGTWQYF. Here the CDR3 DNA reads TGTGCCACCAGTCTGGGGACTTGGCAGTACTTC.

This clonotype showed up many times. The rearrangement joins TRBV24-1 to TRBJ2-2; a weak D match, TRBD2 (6 bases). Trimming took 0 bases from V and 0 from J, leaving 10 bases between them. The CDR3 covers 17 residues. CDR1 and CDR2 from the germline V gene are KGHDR and SFDVKD. DNA for the CDR3: TGTGCCACCAGTGATTTGGGGCGGGGAGCGAACACCGGGGAGCTGTTTTTT. Its protein product is CATSDLGRGANTGELFF.

In this sample, this clonotype turned up a few times. The rearrangement links TRBV4-2 to TRBJ1-2, with D hard to call. The CDR3 totals 11 residues. CDR1 is LGHNA, CDR2 YNFKEQ, per germline. V was trimmed by 7 bases and J by 2 bases, leaving 5 bases between them. CDR3 sequence reads: CASKWNYGYTF. CDR3 bases: TGTGCCAGCAAATGGAACTATGGCTACACCTTC.

The chain links TRBV2 to TRBJ1-4; D ambiguous. The CDR3 length is 10 residues. Germline V lookup: CDR1 SNHLY, CDR2 FYNNEI. V shed 4 bases and J shed 7 bases, with 1 base lying between them. The CDR3 nucleotides read TGTGCCAGCAGTGTTGAAAAACTGTTTTTT. It translates to CASSVEKLFF. Full variable domain (remainder filled in from reference TRBV2 and TRBJ1-4): EPEVTQTPSHQVTQMGQEVILRCVPISNHLYFYWYRQILGQKVEFLVSFYNNEISEKSEIFDDQFSVERPDGSNFTLKIRSTKLEDSAMYFCASSVEKLFFGSGTQLSVL.

This clonotype has more than one count but fewer than ten. V is TRBV4-2 and J is TRBJ2-2; unclear D gene. The CDR3 is 15 amino acids. The germline V gene encodes CDR1 LGHNA and CDR2 YNFKEQ. Deletions cut 0 bases from V and 5 bases from J, with 10 bases between. The CDR3 here is CASSQDRVPTGELFF. In nucleotides, the CDR3 is TGTGCCAGCAGCCAAGATCGGGTCCCAACCGGGGAGCTGTTTTTT.

This clonotype has more than one count but fewer than ten. The chain couples TRBV10-3 to TRBJ2-1; TRBD1 matches 9 bases. The CDR3 runs to 14 residues. Unmatched junction bases numbered 0, after V lost 0 bases and J lost 6 bases. CDR1 and CDR2 from the germline V gene are ENHRY and SYGVKD. The CDR3 sequence is CAISESTGGNEQFF. CDR3 bases: TGTGCCATCAGTGAGTCGACAGGGGGCAATGAGCAGTTCTTC.

The chain combines TRBV7-2 with TRBJ1-1; TRBD1 aligns across 7 bases. CDR1 is SGHTA and CDR2 is FQGNSA in the germline V gene. The CDR3 contains 16 residues. With 6 bases clipped from V and 4 bases from J, the junction kept 14 bases outside the gene matches. In DNA, the CDR3 is TGTGCCAGCAGACCTACAGGGGACCGTTTAGGCACTGAAGCTTTCTTT. It codes for CASRPTGDRLGTEAFF.

The rearrangement joins TRBV15 to TRBJ1-1; a weak D match, TRBD1 (6 bases). From germline, CDR1 is LNHNV and CDR2 YYDKDF (reference sequence). V shed 3 bases and J shed 11 bases, with 22 bases lying between them. This CDR3 has 15 amino acids. The DNA for the CDR3 is TGTGCCACCAGCAGGGGGAATCAGGGGACGACTACGGCTTTCTTT. Residues: CATSRGNQGTTTAFF.

This chain connects TRBV10-3 to TRBJ2-7; 9 bases align to TRBD1. Trimming took 3 bases from V and 2 from J; bases not matched to a gene: 5. CDR3 length: 15 residues. Per germline, CDR1 ENHRY and CDR2 SYGVKD. CDR3 amino acids: CAISDDRGEPYEQYF. The CDR3 bases are TGTGCCATCAGTGATGACAGGGGGGAACCCTACGAGCAGTACTTC.

This clonotype was seen at least ten times. The chain links TRBV3-1 to TRBJ2-7; no clear D gene. The CDR3 is made up of 11 amino acids. Germline V gene sequence: CDR1 LGHDT, CDR2 YNNKEL (reference sequence). With 1 base removed from V and 6 bases from J, the gap between germline ends came to 4 bases. This CDR3 reads CASSQGVEQYF. CDR3 bases: TGTGCCAGCAGCCAAGGGGTCGAGCAGTACTTC.

This clonotype turned up a few times. This chain links TRBV6-1 with TRBJ2-7, with D perhaps given as TRBD1 or TRBD2 (5 bases each). CDR3 size: 12 residues. Deletions cut 0 bases from V and 5 bases from J, with 5 bases between. Looked up from germline, CDR1 is MNHNS and CDR2 is SASEGT. The CDR3 nucleotides are TGTGCCAGCAGTGAAGCGGGGGACGAGCAGTACTTC. It specifies CASSEAGDEQYF.

The DNA for the CDR3 is TGTGCCAGCAGCCGACAGGCGATTGAAGCTTTCTTT. Amino acids: CASSRQAIEAFF. The rearrangement joins TRBV7-2 to TRBJ1-1; possible D gene TRBD1, 6 bases. CDR1 and CDR2 from the germline V gene are SGHTA and FQGNSA. This CDR3 contains 12 residues. The V gene lost 5 bases and the J gene lost 7 bases, with 11 bases spanning the gap.

The rearrangement links TRBV15 to TRBJ2-2; 7 bases align to TRBD2. The ends lost 2 bases at V and 7 bases at J; junction bases unmatched: 10. CDR3 length: 16 amino acids. The V gene's germline CDR1 is LNHNV and CDR2 YYDKDF (reference sequence). The CDR3 nucleotides are TGTGCCACCAGCAGACCCCTGTCGAGGGAGGGCGGGGAGCTGTTTTTT. This encodes CATSRPLSREGGELFF. The entire variable domain, with the rest obtained from reference TRBV15 and TRBJ2-2, is as follows: DAMVIQNPRYQVTQFGKPVTLSCSQTLNHNVMYWYQQKSSQAPKLLFHYYDKDFNNEADTPDNFQSRRPNTSFCFLDIRSPGLGDTAMYLCATSRPLSREGGELFFGEGSRLTVL.

This clonotype was seen repeatedly, ten times or more. The rearrangement links TRBV10-3 to TRBJ2-7; weak D call: TRBD1 (5 bases). This CDR3 comprises 14 residues. V lost 6 bases and J lost 4, with 16 bases in between. The V gene's germline CDR1 is ENHRY and CDR2 SYGVKD. The CDR3: CAIRDSGIPYEQYF. CDR3 coding DNA: TGTGCCATCAGAGATTCAGGGATCCCTTACGAGCAGTACTTC.

The V gene is TRBV24-1, the J gene TRBJ2-2, with 8 bases matching TRBD1. Germline trimming cut 10 bases from V and 1 base from J; bases unmatched to any gene: 4. Germline CDR1 KGHDR, CDR2 SFDVKD. This CDR3 comprises 14 residues. As DNA, the CDR3 is TGTGCCACGCAGACAGGGGTGAACACCGGGGAGCTGTTTTTT. Protein: CATQTGVNTGELFF.

This chain joins TRBV29-1 and TRBJ1-1; possible D gene TRBD1, 5 bases. The CDR3 has 12 amino acids. The germline V gene has CDR1 SQVTM and CDR2 ANQGSEA. The ends were cut back, 5 bases at V and 0 bases at J, with 7 bases in the middle. CDR3 residues: CSVTGVNTEAFF. CDR3 DNA sequence: TGCAGCGTTACAGGTGTGAACACTGAAGCTTTCTTT. The entire variable domain, with the rest obtained from reference TRBV29-1 and TRBJ1-1, is as follows: SAVISQKPSRDICQRGTSLTIQCQVDSQVTMMFWYRQQPGQSLTLIATANQGSEATYESGFVIDKFPISRPNLTFSTLTVSNMSPEDSSIYLCSVTGVNTEAFFGQGTRLTVV.

V usage is TRBV18 and J usage is TRBJ2-7, with D hard to call. The CDR3 spans 11 residues. Germline CDR1 reads KGHSH; CDR2 reads LQKENI. CDR3 DNA sequence: TGTGCGGCCGGCACCTCCTACGAGCAGTACTTC. Its protein is CAAGTSYEQYF. Complete variable domain (other parts from reference TRBV18 and TRBJ2-7): NAGVMQNPRHLVRRRGQEARLRCSPMKGHSHVYWYRQLPEEGLKFMVYLQKENIIDESGMPKERFSAEFPKEGPSILRIQQVVRGDSAAYFCAAGTSYEQYFGPGTRLTVT.

This chain links TRBV21-1 with TRBJ2-3. TRBV21-1 is termed a pseudogene. The CDR3 is made up of 15 amino acids. This CDR3 is CASTTGDLSTDTQYF. The CDR3 coding sequence is TGTGCCAGCACCACAGGGGATCTTAGCACAGATACGCAGTATTTT.

A few counts support this clonotype. The rearrangement uses TRBV12-3 or TRBV12-4 and TRBJ1-2; possibly TRBD1 for D (6 bases). The V gene lost 3 bases and the J gene lost 0 bases, with 11 bases spanning the gap. The CDR3 is 15 residues long. The DNA of the CDR3 is TGTGCCAGCAGTTTTAGGGGGAAGGCTAACTATGGCTACACCTTC. Translation gives CASSFRGKANYGYTF.